This TCR beta chain was retrieved from a study of shared clonotypes between healthy human individuals. This CDR3 region has 13 residues. Germline assignment: CDR1 SGHTA and CDR2 FQGNSA. Germline trimming cut 3 bases from V and 8 bases from J; bases unmatched to any gene: 2. The donors were all Caucasian adults (living in Nashville, Tennessee). The repertoire was sequenced with immunoSEQ multiplex PCR; TCRdb's copy has only in-frame clones and lacks some. The sample records some 2.4 million clones, roughly 93% being singletons. The V gene is TRBV7-2, the J gene TRBJ2-4; 9 nucleotides agree with TRBD1. Sequencing input: naive CD4+ T cells from PBMCs. Stated subset: CD45RA+ positively selected. The TCR comes from a man aged 18-30 years in good health. Some clones in this sample may be carry-over from other donors' samples. The CDR3 bases are TGTGCCAGCAGCTTCGACAGGGGGGACATTCAGTACTTC. Translation: CASSFDRGDIQYF.